This T cell receptor (beta chain) was sequenced in a study of cytotoxic CD8 clonotypes in ibrutinib-treated CLL. Study information: Response sampling came at median approximately twelve months of treatment, ranging roughly 6 to 40 months. Study results and caveats: Clonality, elevated at ibrutinib response, dropped back toward baseline at progression. Public clonotypes proved infrequent, and on treatment they shrank or remained steady.

This clone was detected only a few times. Its target is not known. Repertoires were generated with immunoSEQ multiplex PCR, while TCRdb's copy carries only in-frame clones and drops some. The table lists some 29,000 clones, around two thirds of them singletons. V gave up 1 base and J gave up 4 bases, with 8 bases separating them. This CDR3 has 13 amino acids. Germline values: CDR1 SGHNT, CDR2 YYREEE (reference sequence). The sequence was collected from a human donor with chronic lymphocytic leukemia. The chain uses TRBV5-4 and TRBJ1-1; possibly TRBD1 for D (5 bases). The material was PBMCs, obtained after 24 months of ibrutinib treatment. Here the CDR3 DNA reads TGTGCCAGCAGCTTGCAGGGCTTCACTGAAGCTTTCTTT. Translated: CASSLQGFTEAFF.